The clone carrying this T cell receptor beta chain was detected a few times. Its antigen is as yet unknown. This entry is derived from a study of T-cell memory formation after mild COVID-19. Study-level background: There were largely donor-specific TCR clusters.

Points from the study as a whole: In pre-infection memory, a portion of responding clones appeared, which suggested that cross-reactive memory joined. Mostly located in CM and EM were contracting CD4+ clones, with contracting CD8+ clones located in EMRA.

TCRdb re-called the 5' RACE reads with MiXCR, one entry per CDR3 protein. Of 260,000 or so distinct CDR3 sequences listed, 16% are singletons. From germline, CDR1 is LGHDT and CDR2 YNNKEL (reference sequence). The junction had 9 bases not matched to a gene; V was cut back by 2 bases and J by 5 bases. CDR3 length: 16 residues. The genes are TRBV3-1 and TRBJ2-5, with 9 bases aligning to TRBD2. What was sequenced was PBMCs or a T cell subset sorted from them (not recorded which). This sequence originates from a man younger than 35 who had mild COVID-19 (a few samples of this study predate the infection). Cell type and time point are not known. The CDR3 region is CASSQTGRGGLETQYF. In nucleotides, the CDR3 is TGTGCCAGCAGCCAAACCGGGCGGGGGGGTTTGGAGACCCAGTACTTC.